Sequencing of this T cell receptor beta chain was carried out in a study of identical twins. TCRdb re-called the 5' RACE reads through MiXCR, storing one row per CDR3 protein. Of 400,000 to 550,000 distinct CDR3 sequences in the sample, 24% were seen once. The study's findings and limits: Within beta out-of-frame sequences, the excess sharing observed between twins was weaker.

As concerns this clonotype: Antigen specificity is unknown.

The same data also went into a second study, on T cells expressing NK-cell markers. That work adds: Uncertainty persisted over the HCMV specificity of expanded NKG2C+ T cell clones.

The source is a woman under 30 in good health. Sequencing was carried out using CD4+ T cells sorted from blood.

CDR3 nucleotides: TGTGCCAGCCACCAAAGGGGTTTCGGGGACACTGAAGCTTTCTTT. Translated: CASHQRGFGDTEAFF. V usage is TRBV12-3 or TRBV12-4 and J usage is TRBJ1-1; maybe TRBD1 (5 bases). The CDR3 has 15 residues. The germline V and J ends were trimmed by 8 bases and 3 bases, with 19 bases remaining between them.